The clone carrying this T cell receptor beta chain was found a few times. This sample is drawn from a study of blood T cell repertoires in COVID-19. Study-wide context: COVID-19 samples collected from the United States, Italy and Spain covered acute and convalescent phases. The analysed material was cDNA or gDNA that came from T cells, B-cell-depleted T cells, or PBMCs.

In the original analysis: Amplified reference gene primers provided the basis for estimating nucleated cell counts. Libraries were prepared by immunoSEQ multiplex PCR; TCRdb keeps only in-frame clonotypes and omits some of them. That table furnishes V, J and clone size, whereas the DNA furnished D and trimming. The table lists 300,000 to 350,000 clones, 88% of them singletons. CDR1 and CDR2 (germline): LGHNT, FRNRAP. The CDR3 is 15 residues long. V lost 1 base and J 4 bases, leaving 11 bases between the germline ends. Followed over time, Seattle patients had been enrolled while infection was active. The specimen was peripheral blood. The clonotype comes from a woman in her twenties or thirties with COVID-19, enrolled during active disease. The chain employs TRBV12-5 and TRBJ1-5, with D possibly matching TRBD1 (6 bases). The CDR3 sequence is CASGLDRVANQPQHF. The CDR3 DNA follows: TGTGCTAGTGGTTTGGACAGGGTCGCAAATCAGCCCCAGCATTTT.